This T cell receptor beta chain was found in a study of blood T cell repertoires in COVID-19. Produced via immunoSEQ multiplex PCR; TCRdb's table is partial and in-frame only. The sample lists more than 60,000 clones; over 85% were seen once. Germline CDR1 and CDR2: MDHEN and SYDVKM. This CDR3 comprises 12 residues. With 10 bases removed from V and 2 bases from J, the gap between germline ends came to 12 bases. This TCR was sampled from a woman aged 80 or over with active or convalescent COVID-19. The chain employs TRBV28 and TRBJ2-7; D may be TRBD1 (6 bases). Sequencing was performed on peripheral blood. CDR3 sequence: CATTTGTYEQYF. The CDR3 DNA follows: TGTGCCACTACAACAGGGACCTACGAGCAGTACTTC.